This entry lists 22 T cell receptor beta chains sequenced from one sample in a study of cytomegalovirus exposure and HLA in healthy donors. The PCR was carried out with 60 Vbeta primers and 13 Jbeta primers. Profiled with immunoSEQ multiplex PCR; TCRdb holds only in-frame clones, not every one. The table lists 80,000 to 100,000 clones, approximately 77% of them singletons. Sequenced: PBMCs. The origin of the receptors is a human donor in good health.

The chain combines TRBV5-1 with TRBJ2-3; TRBD2 is a possible D gene (6 bases). V lost 4 bases, J lost 0 bases, and 12 bases lay in between. This CDR3 spans 15 amino acids. Germline V CDR1 and CDR2: SGHRS, YFSETQ. CDR3 protein: CASSPSVSSTDTQYF. The CDR3 nucleotides read TGCGCCAGCAGCCCTAGCGTTTCTAGCACAGATACGCAGTATTTT.

The chain joins TRBV28 to TRBJ1-5, with 8 bases identical to TRBD1. V gave up 6 bases and J gave up 0 bases; unmatched junction bases: 7. Germline V lookup: CDR1 MDHEN, CDR2 SYDVKM. The CDR3 consists of 16 residues. The CDR3 region has the DNA TGTGCCAGCAGAGCCCCGGGACAGGATAGCAATCAGCCCCAGCATTTT. Translation: CASRAPGQDSNQPQHF.

The gene calls are TRBV27 and TRBJ2-7; the match to TRBD1 covers 7 bases. The CDR3 length is 15 residues. The ends lost 1 base at V and 6 bases at J; junction bases unmatched: 9. Germline CDR1 and CDR2: MNHEY and SMNVEV (reference sequence). CDR3 in amino acids: CASSLFRNRGSEQYF. CDR3 DNA: TGTGCCAGCAGTTTATTTAGGAACAGGGGCAGCGAGCAGTACTTC.

This clone has a single count. The CDR3 coding sequence is TGTGCCAGCAGTTACACCCCTCGGGGAAACCAAGAGACCCAGTACTTC. Translation gives CASSYTPRGNQETQYF. V and J are TRBV6-6 and TRBJ2-5; a weak D match, TRBD2 (5 bases). Deletions cut 2 bases from V and 0 bases from J, with 13 bases between. The CDR3 is 16 residues long. Germline V gene sequence: CDR1 MNHNY, CDR2 SVGAGI (reference sequence).

The chain recombines TRBV11-2 with TRBJ1-1; 7 bases are a match to TRBD1. With 5 bases clipped from V and 3 bases from J, the junction kept 9 bases outside the gene matches. In germline, CDR1 is SGHAT, CDR2 FQNNGV. The CDR3 is made up of 15 amino acids. CDR3 in DNA: TGTGCCAGCAGCCCCTACCGACAGGGACACACTGAAGCTTTCTTT. Amino acids: CASSPYRQGHTEAFF.

This clone has just one count. The rearrangement uses TRBV15 and TRBJ2-5; D is ambiguous. CDR1 and CDR2 from the germline V gene are LNHNV and YYDKDF (reference sequence). This CDR3 contains 14 residues. Trimming left V 1 base short and J 5 bases short, with 11 bases between. In DNA form, the CDR3 reads TGTGCCACCAGCAGAGTGAAGCGTGGGGAGACCCAGTACTTC. Its protein is CATSRVKRGETQYF.

The chain uses TRBV4-1 and TRBJ2-4, with 8 nucleotides matching TRBD2. Germline V lookup: CDR1 MGHRA, CDR2 YSYEKL. This CDR3 has 16 amino acids. V was clipped by 4 bases and J by 5 bases; unmatched bases: 10. The CDR3 region is CASSLDPAGAQNIQYF. CDR3 in DNA: TGCGCCAGCAGCCTTGACCCAGCGGGGGCGCAAAACATTCAGTACTTC.

The chain employs TRBV11-2 and TRBJ2-7; 12 nucleotides line up with TRBD2. This CDR3 comprises 16 residues. J was trimmed by 0 bases and V by 5 bases; bases with no gene match: 5. The germline gives CDR1 SGHAT, CDR2 FQNNGV. CDR3 bases: TGTGCCAGCAGCACCGGACTAGCGGGGCCCTCCTACGAGCAGTACTTC. It yields the protein CASSTGLAGPSYEQYF.

V and J are TRBV13 and TRBJ1-2; tentative D call: TRBD1 (6 bases). In germline, CDR1 is PRHDT, CDR2 FYEKMQ (reference sequence). Trimming cost V 4 bases and J 7 bases, with 16 bases left between them. The length of the CDR3 is 14 residues. The CDR3 DNA reads as TGTGCCAGCAGCTCTATCGAGAGGGGGGGTGGCTACACCTTC. Translated: CASSSIERGGGYTF.

This clone was counted only a few times. The CDR3 reads CAISVGGATEAFF. CDR3 coding DNA: TGTGCCATCAGTGTCGGGGGGGCTACTGAAGCTTTCTTT. The chain links TRBV10-3 to TRBJ1-1; tentative D call: TRBD1 (6 bases). Germline loops: CDR1 ENHRY, CDR2 SYGVKD. The CDR3 loop spans 13 amino acids. Trimming left V 4 bases short and J 5 bases short, with 11 bases between.

The count of this clone is one. This rearrangement joins TRBV2 to TRBJ2-3; TRBD1 agrees at 11 bases. The CDR3 runs 14 residues. CDR1 SNHLY and CDR2 FYNNEI come from the germline V gene. With 7 bases clipped from V and 6 bases from J, the junction kept 6 bases outside the gene matches. CDR3 sequence (DNA): TGTGCCAGCATCCGGGACAGGGGGTTGGATACGCAGTATTTT. This sequence encodes CASIRDRGLDTQYF.

The chain carries TRBV5-4 and TRBJ2-7, with 7 bases fitting TRBD1. Unmatched junction bases numbered 7, after V lost 2 bases and J lost 5 bases. The CDR3 sequence is 14 residues long. The germline V gene encodes CDR1 SGHNT and CDR2 YYREEE (reference sequence). Here the CDR3 reads CASSFVQGSHEQYF. The CDR3 nucleotides are TGTGCCAGCAGCTTCGTACAGGGGTCCCACGAGCAGTACTTC.

The chain is built from TRBV4-2 and TRBJ2-7; TRBD2 might be the D (6 bases). Germline lookup yields CDR1 LGHNA and CDR2 YNFKEQ. The V end lost 5 bases, the J end lost 4 bases, and 15 bases lay between the germline ends. This CDR3 contains 14 residues. The DNA for the CDR3 is TGTGCCAGCAGCACCTCCGGGACTTCATACGAGCAGTACTTC. Translation: CASSTSGTSYEQYF.

This clone was counted a few times. The genes are TRBV25-1 and TRBJ1-1; D gene uncertain. V gave up 2 bases and J gave up 8 bases, with 9 bases separating them. CDR1 is MGHDK and CDR2 is SYGVNS in the germline V gene. The CDR3 sequence is 12 residues long. The CDR3: CASSEPSREAFF. CDR3 in DNA: TGTGCCAGCAGTGAACCATCCAGGGAAGCTTTCTTT.

This clone was counted only a few times. V usage is TRBV7-9 and J usage is TRBJ2-4, with D perhaps TRBD1 (5 bases). V gave up 5 bases and J gave up 0 bases, with 11 bases separating them. Germline CDR1 and CDR2: SEHNR and FQNEAQ (reference sequence). The CDR3 covers 15 residues. As DNA, the CDR3 is TGTGCCAGCAGCCCAGGGCCCATAGCCAAAAACATTCAGTACTTC. Its protein is CASSPGPIAKNIQYF.

This sequence joins TRBV5-4 and TRBJ2-7; D might be TRBD1 (6 bases). The V gene's germline CDR1 is SGHNT and CDR2 YYREEE (reference sequence). The V gene lost 2 bases and the J gene lost 0 bases, with 15 bases spanning the gap. The CDR3 consists of 16 residues. Written as DNA, the CDR3 is TGTGCCAGCAGCTTTGGCGGGCCAGGGGTCTCCTACGAGCAGTACTTC. Translation: CASSFGGPGVSYEQYF.

V usage is TRBV11-1 and J usage is TRBJ1-1, with D possibly matching TRBD1 (5 bases). This CDR3 contains 14 residues. V lost 5 bases, J lost 1 base, and 11 bases lay in between. In germline, CDR1 is SGHAT, CDR2 FQDESV (reference sequence). The CDR3 bases are TGTGCCAGCAGCGCACGACAGACGAACACTGAAGCTTTCTTT. Protein sequence: CASSARQTNTEAFF.

This clone was recorded once. V and J are TRBV19 and TRBJ1-3; D unclear. This CDR3 contains 14 residues. V shed 7 bases and J shed 4 bases, with 14 bases lying between them. The germline V gene has CDR1 LNHDA and CDR2 SQIVND (reference sequence). DNA of the CDR3: TGTGCCAGTACAATACGGGGAGGAGGAAACACCATATATTTT. Its protein product is CASTIRGGGNTIYF.

The CDR3 reads CASSLKLAGARTYEQYF. DNA for the CDR3: TGTGCCAGCAGCTTAAAACTAGCGGGGGCCCGAACCTACGAGCAGTACTTC. J is TRBJ2-7 and V is TRBV7-2; 11 bases agree with TRBD2. Germline V gene lookup returns CDR1 SGHTA and CDR2 FQGNSA. V gave up 2 bases and J gave up 2 bases; unmatched junction bases: 8. CDR3 size: 17 residues.

The chain joins TRBV7-2 to TRBJ2-2, with D possibly matching TRBD2 (5 bases). Trimming took 6 bases from V and 0 from J, leaving 14 bases between them. Germline CDR1 SGHTA, CDR2 FQGNSA. CDR3 length: 16 residues. CDR3 region: CASSQRTPTNTGELFF. The CDR3 DNA reads TGTGCCAGCAGTCAACGGACTCCTACGAACACCGGGGAGCTGTTTTTT.

The J gene is TRBJ1-4, the V gene TRBV7-2, with D maybe TRBD1 (5 bases). The germline V gene encodes CDR1 SGHTA and CDR2 FQGNSA. V gave up 1 base and J gave up 5 bases, with 11 bases separating them. This CDR3 has 15 residues. CDR3 residues: CASSLVRGRNEKLFF. In DNA, the CDR3 is TGTGCCAGCAGCTTAGTGCGGGGGAGAAATGAAAAACTGTTTTTT.

CDR3 in amino acids: CASVTGGLGNTIYF. For the CDR3, the DNA is TGTGCCAGCGTGACAGGGGGCCTTGGAAACACCATATATTTT. The rearrangement joins TRBV28 to TRBJ1-3; 10 positions agree with TRBD1. Germline CDR1 MDHEN, CDR2 SYDVKM. This CDR3 is 14 amino acids long. Unmatched junction bases numbered 4, after V lost 8 bases and J lost 3 bases.